A single sample is the source of the 26 T cell receptor beta chains below, sequenced in a study of blood T cell repertoires in COVID-19. Sequencing was performed with immunoSEQ multiplex PCR; in TCRdb, only in-frame clones are kept and a portion is missing. The data show tens of thousands of clones, about 91% seen once. The sample consisted of peripheral blood. These TCRs come from a man aged 60 to 69 with acute or convalescent COVID-19.

The V gene is TRBV19, the J gene TRBJ2-1; 12 bases are a match to TRBD2. CDR1 LNHDA and CDR2 SQIVND come from the germline V gene (reference sequence). Trimming cost V 3 bases and J 3 bases; bases outside gene matches: 6. CDR3 length: 17 residues. DNA for the CDR3: TGTGCCAGTAGTATGTGGGCTAGCGGGAGGGTCTACAATGAGCAGTTCTTC. This sequence encodes CASSMWASGRVYNEQFF. The full variable domain, its missing parts supplied by reference TRBV19 and TRBJ2-1, is DGGITQSPKYLFRKEGQNVTLSCEQNLNHDAMYWYRQDPGQGLRLIYYSQIVNDFQKGDIAEGYSVSREKKESFPLTVTSAQKNPTAFYLCASSMWASGRVYNEQFFGPGTRLTVL.

The rearrangement joins TRBV18 to TRBJ2-7; D might be TRBD1 (5 bases). Trimming left V 5 bases short and J 6 bases short, with 14 bases between. The CDR3 consists of 13 residues. The V gene's germline CDR1 is KGHSH and CDR2 LQKENI. The CDR3 is CASSVAGLPEQYF. DNA for the CDR3: TGTGCCAGCTCAGTTGCAGGGCTCCCCGAGCAGTACTTC.

The chain links TRBV6-5 to TRBJ1-2, with D tentatively TRBD1 (6 bases). Between the trimmed V and J ends, which lost 5 bases and 4 bases, there was a span of 17 bases. The germline CDR1 and CDR2 sequences are MNHEY and SVGAGI. The CDR3 has 15 residues. The CDR3 sequence: CASSPAGGTLYGYTF. In nucleotides, the CDR3 is TGTGCCAGCAGTCCTGCAGGTGGGACACTCTATGGCTACACCTTC.

The chain couples TRBV7-2 to TRBJ2-2; 8 nucleotides match TRBD2. V dropped 2 bases and J dropped 5; count of bases not matched to a gene: 7. The germline V gene encodes CDR1 SGHTA and CDR2 FQGNSA. This CDR3 contains 16 residues. CDR3: CASSLSPAGETGELFF. CDR3 bases: TGTGCCAGCAGCTTAAGTCCAGCGGGAGAAACCGGGGAGCTGTTTTTT.

V and J are TRBV4-3 and TRBJ1-2; unclear D gene. This CDR3 is 15 amino acids long. Trimming left V 2 bases short and J 0 bases short, with 10 bases between. Germline CDR1 reads LGHNA; CDR2 reads YSLEER. The CDR3 nucleotides read TGCGCCAGCAGCCAAAGAGTCGCCGCTAACTATGGCTACACCTTC. This translates into CASSQRVAANYGYTF.

The rearrangement uses TRBV6-6 and TRBJ2-5; tentatively, D is TRBD1 (5 bases). Per the germline V gene, CDR1 is MNHNY and CDR2 is SVGAGI (reference sequence). V lost 7 bases, J lost 3 bases, and 15 bases lay in between. CDR3 size: 14 residues. CDR3 protein: CASKRGLTEETQYF. The CDR3 DNA follows: TGTGCCAGCAAAAGGGGTTTGACAGAAGAGACCCAGTACTTC.

The chain links TRBV24-1 to TRBJ2-3; no clear D. Germline CDR1 KGHDR, CDR2 SFDVKD. The CDR3 sequence is 15 residues long. V was cut by 5 bases and J by 0 bases, with 11 bases left in between. DNA of the CDR3: TGTGCCACCAGTGCCACGGTGACTAGCACAGATACGCAGTATTTT. Its protein is CATSATVTSTDTQYF.

The genes are TRBV4-2 and TRBJ1-1, with 8 bases aligning to TRBD1. Trimming at V came to 0 bases and at J to 4 bases, leaving 4 bases not matched to a gene. Germline V gene sequence: CDR1 LGHNA, CDR2 YNFKEQ. The CDR3 runs 15 residues. The DNA of the CDR3 is TGTGCCAGCAGCCAAGACAGGGGGCTGGGCACTGAAGCTTTCTTT. Its protein is CASSQDRGLGTEAFF.

V gene TRBV30 combines with J gene TRBJ2-1; 9 bases match TRBD2. This CDR3 region has 12 residues. Germline values: CDR1 GTSNPN, CDR2 SVGIG (reference sequence). With V trimmed by 4 bases and J by 7 bases, 2 bases remained unmatched. In DNA, the CDR3 is TGTGCCTGGAATCTAGCGGGAAATGAGCAGTTCTTC. It translates to CAWNLAGNEQFF.

The chain has TRBV24-1 and TRBJ1-1; the match to TRBD1 covers 7 bases. The CDR3 contains 17 residues. Trimming at V came to 5 bases and at J to 2 bases, leaving 13 bases not matched to a gene. CDR1 is KGHDR and CDR2 is SFDVKD in the germline V gene. DNA of the CDR3: TGTGCCACCAGTGGCAGGGGGGCAGGTTTGGGAAACACTGAAGCTTTCTTT. The encoded protein is CATSGRGAGLGNTEAFF.

This rearrangement joins TRBV13 to TRBJ2-1; TRBD2 matches 9 bases. V trimming: 4 bases; J trimming: 5 bases; junction bases outside the gene matches: 3. CDR1 and CDR2 from the germline V gene are PRHDT and FYEKMQ (reference sequence). The CDR3 contains 14 residues. The CDR3 loop reads CASSSGTSNNEQFF. The CDR3 nucleotides read TGTGCCAGCAGCTCAGGGACTAGCAACAATGAGCAGTTCTTC.

The chain joins TRBV18 to TRBJ2-7, with D maybe TRBD1 (6 bases). Trimming took 3 bases from V and 5 from J, leaving 17 bases between them. The CDR3 loop spans 15 amino acids. The germline V gene encodes CDR1 KGHSH and CDR2 LQKENI. The CDR3 nucleotides read TGTGCCAGCTCACCTCGTTTAGGGGGTTCCCACGAGCAGTACTTC. Its translation: CASSPRLGGSHEQYF.

DNA of the CDR3: TGTGCCAGCAGCGTAGGGGACAGGAGTCGCAATGAGCAGTTCTTC. This encodes CASSVGDRSRNEQFF. The chain recombines TRBV9 with TRBJ2-1, with 8 nucleotides matching TRBD1. Germline V gene data show CDR1 as SGDLS and CDR2 as YYNGEE. V gave up 0 bases and J gave up 6 bases; unmatched junction bases: 5. The CDR3 has 15 amino acids.

In this sample, this clone turned up once. V gene TRBV27 combines with J gene TRBJ2-7; D is unclear. Per the germline V gene, CDR1 is MNHEY and CDR2 is SMNVEV (reference sequence). V shed 6 bases and J shed 1 base, with 13 bases lying between them. The CDR3 runs 14 residues. For the CDR3, the DNA is TGTGCCAGCAGGCGCGAGTTGAGGTCCTACGAGCAGTACTTC. Translation: CASRRELRSYEQYF.

This rearrangement joins TRBV7-2 to TRBJ2-7; TRBD2 aligns across 8 bases. The CDR3 is made up of 16 amino acids. Trimming at V came to 5 bases and at J to 1 base, leaving 10 bases not matched to a gene. Germline CDR1 reads SGHTA; CDR2 reads FQGNSA. CDR3: CASSPQAAGDSYEQYF. CDR3 nucleotide sequence: TGTGCCAGCAGCCCCCAGGCAGCGGGGGATTCCTACGAGCAGTACTTC.

This clone was detected once. The rearrangement joins TRBV28 to TRBJ2-1; 8 positions match TRBD2. The CDR3 totals 16 residues. Trimming at V came to 5 bases and at J to 5 bases, leaving 11 bases not matched to a gene. CDR1 and CDR2 from the germline V gene are MDHEN and SYDVKM. CDR3 region: CASSPPGGRRNNEQFF. As DNA, the CDR3 is TGTGCCAGCAGTCCCCCGGGGGGGCGTCGGAACAATGAGCAGTTCTTC.

This chain links TRBV5-1 with TRBJ2-7; perhaps TRBD1 as D (5 bases). CDR1 and CDR2 from the germline V gene are SGHRS and YFSETQ. V was cut by 0 bases and J by 3 bases, with 7 bases left in between. The CDR3 runs to 13 residues. CDR3 in amino acids: CASSLGGNYEQYF. The CDR3 DNA sequence: TGCGCCAGCAGCTTGGGGGGCAACTACGAGCAGTACTTC.

V gene TRBV30 combines with J gene TRBJ1-2, with TRBD1 matching over 9 bases. This CDR3 contains 14 residues. Trimming at V came to 0 bases and at J to 6 bases, leaving 5 bases not matched to a gene. Per the germline V gene, CDR1 is GTSNPN and CDR2 is SVGIG (reference sequence). The CDR3: CAWSVLQGAHGYTF. The CDR3 nucleotides are TGTGCCTGGAGTGTTCTACAGGGGGCCCATGGCTACACCTTC.

The V gene is TRBV6-2 or TRBV6-3, the J gene TRBJ2-5; 11 nucleotides line up with TRBD1. After removal of 2 bases from V and 4 bases from J, the junction contained 6 bases not matched to a gene. The CDR3 spans 16 residues. Germline values: CDR1 MNHEY, CDR2 SVGEGT. The CDR3 spells CASSYSRTGGRETQYF. The CDR3 DNA reads as TGTGCCAGCAGTTACAGTCGGACAGGGGGCAGAGAGACCCAGTACTTC.

CDR3 loop: CASSFGGASNQPQHF. Written as DNA, the CDR3 is TGCGCCAGCAGCTTCGGGGGGGCCAGCAATCAGCCCCAGCATTTT. The chain combines TRBV5-1 with TRBJ1-5; D is possibly TRBD1 (6 bases). V was clipped by 2 bases and J by 1 base, with 10 bases between them. Looked up from germline, CDR1 is SGHRS and CDR2 is YFSETQ. This CDR3 contains 15 residues.

The genes are TRBV28 and TRBJ1-5; D call uncertain. With 6 bases removed from V and 7 bases from J, the gap between germline ends came to 10 bases. The CDR3 covers 12 residues. From germline, CDR1 is MDHEN and CDR2 SYDVKM. The DNA of the CDR3 is TGTGCCAGCAGCCTACTCATCCAGCCCCAGCATTTT. It codes for CASSLLIQPQHF.

V is TRBV6-2 or TRBV6-3 and J is TRBJ2-1; TRBD1 agrees at 9 bases. Per germline, CDR1 MNHEY and CDR2 SVGEGT. V was clipped by 4 bases and J by 3 bases; unmatched bases: 7. CDR3 size: 16 residues. The CDR3 loop is CASSSPTGGNYNEQFF. CDR3 nucleotides: TGTGCCAGCAGTTCCCCGACAGGGGGGAACTACAATGAGCAGTTCTTC.

V is TRBV24-1 and J is TRBJ2-2, with 7 bases lining up with TRBD2. The germline V gene encodes CDR1 KGHDR and CDR2 SFDVKD. CDR3 length: 18 residues. Unmatched junction bases numbered 7, after V lost 0 bases and J lost 1 base. CDR3 sequence reads: CATSDLNRGEGNTGELFF. CDR3 DNA sequence: TGTGCCACCAGTGATTTGAACCGGGGGGAGGGGAACACCGGGGAGCTGTTTTTT.

V and J are TRBV28 and TRBJ1-1, with 8 positions matching TRBD1. CDR1 is MDHEN and CDR2 is SYDVKM in the germline V gene. The CDR3 extends over 17 amino acids. V lost 3 bases to trimming and J lost 4 bases; unmatched junction nucleotides: 13. DNA of the CDR3: TGTGCCAGCAGTTTGGGGGCAGGGGGCGAGTTAGGCACTGAAGCTTTCTTT. The encoded protein is CASSLGAGGELGTEAFF.

The chain is built from TRBV19 and TRBJ1-4; D is possibly TRBD1 (6 bases). From germline, CDR1 is LNHDA and CDR2 SQIVND (reference sequence). The V end was cut by 7 bases, the J end by 14 bases, with 14 bases between. The length of the CDR3 is 11 residues. CDR3: CASTTGYGLFF. CDR3 DNA sequence: TGTGCCAGTACCACAGGGTATGGGCTGTTTTTT.

Remarks on this clone: Other DNA variants within this sample encode the same CDR3. V and J are TRBV5-1 and TRBJ2-1; tentative D call: TRBD2 (6 bases). Trimming took 0 bases from V and 8 from J, leaving 12 bases between them. Germline V gives CDR1 SGHRS, CDR2 YFSETQ. This CDR3 has 14 amino acids. This CDR3 is CASSLAGGYDEQFF. CDR3 coding DNA: TGCGCCAGCAGCTTGGCAGGAGGGTATGATGAGCAGTTCTTC.